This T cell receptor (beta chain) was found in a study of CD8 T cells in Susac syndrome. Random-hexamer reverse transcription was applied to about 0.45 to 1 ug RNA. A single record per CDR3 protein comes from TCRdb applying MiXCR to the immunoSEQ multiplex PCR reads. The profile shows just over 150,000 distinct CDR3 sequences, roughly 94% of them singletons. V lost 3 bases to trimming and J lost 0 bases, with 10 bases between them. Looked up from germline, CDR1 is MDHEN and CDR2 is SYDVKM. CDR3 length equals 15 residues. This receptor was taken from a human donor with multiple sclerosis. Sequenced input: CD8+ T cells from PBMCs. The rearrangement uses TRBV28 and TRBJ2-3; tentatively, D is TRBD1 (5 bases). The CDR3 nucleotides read TGTGCCAGCAGTTTCGACAGCCGTAGCACAGATACGCAGTATTTT. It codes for CASSFDSRSTDTQYF.